The next 31 T cell receptor beta chains were all read from a single sample in a study of OX40 agonist ivuxolimab in advanced cancers. Libraries were prepared by immunoSEQ multiplex PCR; TCRdb keeps only in-frame clonotypes and omits some of them. The table has 65,000 to 80,000 clones, 90% seen once; the top ten hold 0.55% to 0.7%. The sequences come from CD4+ or CD8+ T cells sorted from blood, collected in a trial of the OX40 agonist ivuxolimab. The source of these receptors is an adult with an advanced solid tumor such as melanoma, head and neck, liver or kidney cancer.

The rearrangement uses TRBV4-1 and TRBJ1-3; 7 positions agree with TRBD1. The CDR3 contains 16 residues. V dropped 2 bases and J dropped 0; count of bases not matched to a gene: 4. Germline V gives CDR1 MGHRA, CDR2 YSYEKL. CDR3 nucleotide sequence: TGCGCCAGCAGCCAAATCCGACAGGGCTCTGGAAACACCATATATTTT. Translated: CASSQIRQGSGNTIYF.

The V gene is TRBV7-8, the J gene TRBJ1-4; D is uncertain. Trimming pared 0 bases from V and 4 bases from J, leaving 6 bases between. CDR3 length: 14 residues. CDR1 is SGHVS, CDR2 FQNEAQ, per germline. CDR3 in amino acids: CASSLAGHNEKLFF. CDR3 sequence (DNA): TGTGCCAGCAGCTTAGCCGGGCATAATGAAAAACTGTTTTTT.

The J gene is TRBJ2-3, the V gene TRBV7-9; D possibly corresponds to TRBD2 (5 bases). V gave up 5 bases and J gave up 2 bases, with 20 bases separating them. CDR3 length: 17 amino acids. CDR1 is SEHNR and CDR2 is FQNEAQ in the germline V gene (reference sequence). The CDR3 sequence: CASSPLNHGKDTDTQYF. CDR3 DNA sequence: TGTGCCAGCAGCCCATTGAATCACGGGAAAGACACAGATACGCAGTATTTT. The variable domain in full, with the rest retrieved from reference TRBV7-9 and TRBJ2-3, is DTGVSQNPRHKITKRGQNVTFRCDPISEHNRLYWYRQTLGQGPEFLTYFQNEAQLEKSRLLSDRFSAERPKGSFSTLEIQRTEQGDSAMYLCASSPLNHGKDTDTQYFGPGTRLTVL.

This chain connects TRBV14 to TRBJ2-7; D may be TRBD1 or TRBD2 (5 bases each). V was trimmed by 3 bases and J by 0 bases, leaving 12 bases between them. This CDR3 has 15 amino acids. The germline V gene has CDR1 SGHDN and CDR2 FVKESK. CDR3 amino acids: CASSQGTASSYEQYF. The CDR3 DNA follows: TGTGCCAGCAGCCAGGGGACCGCGAGCTCCTACGAGCAGTACTTC.

The rearrangement joins TRBV28 to TRBJ2-3; D is unclear. The CDR3 covers 16 residues. V lost 2 bases and J 4 bases, leaving 16 bases between the germline ends. Germline V CDR1 and CDR2: MDHEN, SYDVKM. The CDR3 loop reads CASSLEGIAGADTQYF. CDR3 sequence (DNA): TGTGCCAGCAGTTTAGAAGGGATCGCAGGCGCAGATACGCAGTATTTT.

The gene calls are TRBV11-2 and TRBJ2-7; possible D gene TRBD1, 5 bases. Germline loops: CDR1 SGHAT, CDR2 FQNNGV. CDR3 length equals 15 residues. The germline V and J ends were trimmed by 1 base and 1 base, with 11 bases remaining between them. The CDR3 nucleotides are TGTGCCAGCAGCTTAGTCAGGGCCCAATCCTACGAGCAGTACTTC. Its translation: CASSLVRAQSYEQYF. Full variable domain (rest looked up from reference TRBV11-2 and TRBJ2-7): EAGVAQSPRYKIIEKRQSVAFWCNPISGHATLYWYQQILGQGPKLLIQFQNNGVVDDSQLPKDRFSAERLKGVDSTLKIQPAKLEDSAVYLCASSLVRAQSYEQYFGPGTRLTVT.

The V and J genes are TRBV28 and TRBJ1-1; D might be TRBD1 (6 bases). CDR1 and CDR2 (germline): MDHEN, SYDVKM. The CDR3 is 14 amino acids. The V end was cut by 2 bases, the J end by 9 bases, with 16 bases between. For the CDR3, the DNA is TGTGCCAGCAGTTTAGTTACCCAAGGGGGAAAAGCTTTCTTT. Translated, it gives CASSLVTQGGKAFF.

The chain combines TRBV23-1 with TRBJ2-7; 8 bases are shared with TRBD2. TRBV23-1 is an open reading frame, and its role is uncertain. The CDR3 loop spans 15 amino acids. The V and J ends lost 4 bases and 4 bases, in that order; junction bases with no gene match: 9. CDR3 in DNA: TGCGCCAGCAGTCCGGAGCGGGAGTATTTTTACGAGCAGTACTTC. Its translation is CASSPEREYFYEQYF.

This chain uses TRBV19 with TRBJ2-3, with 12 bases matching TRBD2. Trimming cost V 9 bases and J 2 bases; bases outside gene matches: 3. The CDR3 has 14 residues. Germline V lookup: CDR1 LNHDA, CDR2 SQIVND (reference sequence). CDR3 sequence reads: CASRTSGATDTQYF. CDR3 DNA sequence: TGTGCCAGCCGGACTAGCGGGGCCACAGATACGCAGTATTTT.

On this clone: Here the CDR3 omits its conserved ending phenylalanine or tryptophan, so a read error is the likely source. The DNA is omitted, as the CDR3 cannot be located on it reliably, and the CDR3 follows TCRdb's listing. The rearrangement uses TRBV2 and TRBJ1-5. The CDR3 is 12 amino acids long, termini counted. Per the germline V gene, CDR1 is SNHLY and CDR2 is FYNNEI. CDR3: CASSEESKPIFC.

Concerning this clone: This sample also contains other DNA sequences that code for the same CDR3. The chain carries TRBV11-1 and TRBJ2-7, with a possible D match to TRBD1 (5 bases). The V gene lost 3 bases and the J gene lost 1 base, with 22 bases spanning the gap. Per germline, CDR1 SGHAT and CDR2 FQDESV (reference sequence). CDR3 size: 18 residues. The CDR3 sequence is CASSLAAAGLGKSYEQYF. DNA of the CDR3: TGTGCCAGCAGCTTGGCGGCGGCAGGGTTGGGGAAGTCCTACGAGCAGTACTTC.

The chain has TRBV5-1 and TRBJ2-7; weak D call: TRBD1 (7 bases). V gave up 4 bases and J gave up 7 bases, with 15 bases separating them. Germline CDR1 SGHRS, CDR2 YFSETQ. The CDR3 length is 13 residues. The CDR3 spells CASSPRDSLEQYF. In DNA form, the CDR3 reads TGCGCCAGCAGCCCGCGGGACAGCTTGGAGCAGTACTTC.

This rearrangement joins TRBV27 to TRBJ2-7, with no clear D. Looked up from germline, CDR1 is MNHEY and CDR2 is SMNVEV (reference sequence). V lost 7 bases and J lost 5, with 21 bases in between. The CDR3 has 15 amino acids. The CDR3 nucleotides read TGTGCCAGCACACCCCGCTCTCTGGGGTGGGACGAGCAGTACTTC. This sequence encodes CASTPRSLGWDEQYF.

This rearrangement joins TRBV5-1 to TRBJ2-2, with 11 bases aligning to TRBD1. This CDR3 is 14 amino acids long. J was trimmed by 8 bases and V by 4 bases; bases with no gene match: 4. CDR1 and CDR2 from the germline V gene are SGHRS and YFSETQ. Here the CDR3 DNA reads TGCGCCAGCAGCGCCGGACAGGGGGCAGGGGAGCTGTTTTTT. This translates into CASSAGQGAGELFF.

The rearrangement uses TRBV7-9 and TRBJ2-7; 10 bases fit TRBD2. Germline V gene lookup returns CDR1 SEHNR and CDR2 FQNEAQ (reference sequence). The junction had 8 bases not matched to a gene; V was cut back by 5 bases and J by 4 bases. The CDR3 covers 15 residues. The CDR3 spells CASSPSGLATYEQYF. CDR3 DNA: TGTGCCAGCAGCCCATCGGGACTAGCGACATACGAGCAGTACTTC. Full variable domain (rest looked up from reference TRBV7-9 and TRBJ2-7): DTGVSQNPRHKITKRGQNVTFRCDPISEHNRLYWYRQTLGQGPEFLTYFQNEAQLEKSRLLSDRFSAERPKGSFSTLEIQRTEQGDSAMYLCASSPSGLATYEQYFGPGTRLTVT.

This chain connects TRBV28 to TRBJ2-5; 8 nucleotides match TRBD2. The germline gives CDR1 MDHEN, CDR2 SYDVKM. This CDR3 region has 13 residues. With V trimmed by 3 bases and J by 4 bases, 1 base remained unmatched. This chain's CDR3 is CASSFLAGETQYF. The CDR3 coding sequence is TGTGCCAGCAGTTTCCTAGCGGGAGAGACCCAGTACTTC.

The V gene is TRBV7-3, the J gene TRBJ1-1; 8 bases align to TRBD1. CDR3 length: 18 residues. V lost 8 bases, J lost 5 bases, and 22 bases stayed unmatched. CDR1 is SGHTA and CDR2 is FQGTGA in the germline V gene. CDR3 residues: CASGRAGQAPSFCTEAFF. The CDR3 nucleotides are TGTGCCAGCGGAAGGGCGGGACAGGCCCCTTCTTTTTGTACTGAAGCTTTCTTT.

The chain combines TRBV7-9 with TRBJ2-3; the D is unclear. V lost 10 bases and J lost 4, with 15 bases in between. This CDR3 is 13 amino acids long. Germline V gives CDR1 SEHNR, CDR2 FQNEAQ (reference sequence). The chain's CDR3 is CANSPVYPDTQYF. The CDR3 DNA is TGTGCCAACTCTCCGGTATACCCAGATACGCAGTATTTT.

The DNA of the CDR3 is TGTGCCAGCAGTTACACCACGGGCGTAGGCTACACCTTC. This codes for CASSYTTGVGYTF. This chain uses TRBV6-6 with TRBJ1-2, with D hard to call. Germline CDR1 MNHNY, CDR2 SVGAGI (reference sequence). The CDR3 has 13 amino acids. The V end was cut by 2 bases, the J end by 8 bases, with 12 bases between.

The V call is TRBV7-9, the J call TRBJ2-7; the match to TRBD2 covers 15 bases. V gave up 5 bases and J gave up 4 bases; unmatched junction bases: 6. Germline values: CDR1 SEHNR, CDR2 FQNEAQ (reference sequence). This CDR3 has 16 residues. CDR3 sequence reads: CASSPGLAGGPYEQYF. The CDR3 DNA reads TGTGCCAGCAGCCCAGGACTAGCGGGAGGGCCGTACGAGCAGTACTTC.

This chain connects TRBV7-9 to TRBJ2-3; TRBD2 matches at 9 bases. Germline CDR1 and CDR2: SEHNR and FQNEAQ (reference sequence). CDR3 length: 15 residues. J gave up 0 bases and V 2 bases, and 0 bases lay outside the gene matches. In DNA, the CDR3 is TGTGCCAGCAGCTTAACTAGCGGGAGCACAGATACGCAGTATTTT. Its translation is CASSLTSGSTDTQYF. Filled out from reference TRBV7-9 and TRBJ2-3, the complete variable domain reads DTGVSQNPRHKITKRGQNVTFRCDPISEHNRLYWYRQTLGQGPEFLTYFQNEAQLEKSRLLSDRFSAERPKGSFSTLEIQRTEQGDSAMYLCASSLTSGSTDTQYFGPGTRLTVL.

This chain joins TRBV4-3 and TRBJ2-2; 11 positions match TRBD1. The CDR3 length is 19 residues. After removal of 1 base from V and 4 bases from J, the junction contained 11 bases not matched to a gene. Germline CDR1 LGHNA, CDR2 YSLEER. As DNA, the CDR3 is TGCGCCAGCAGCCAAGTTTGGACAGGGGGCGCTTCGGGCACCGGGGAGCTGTTTTTT. It yields the protein CASSQVWTGGASGTGELFF.

The rearrangement uses TRBV5-4 and TRBJ2-7; TRBD1 matches 8 bases. Per the germline V gene, CDR1 is SGHNT and CDR2 is YYREEE (reference sequence). The CDR3 loop spans 16 amino acids. The junction had 13 bases not matched to a gene; V was cut back by 4 bases and J by 4 bases. CDR3 bases: TGTGCCAGCAGCAGTCAGTCCACAGGGGGGAAGTACGAGCAGTACTTC. It is translated as CASSSQSTGGKYEQYF.

The gene calls are TRBV7-9 and TRBJ2-2; 11 bases match TRBD1. With V trimmed by 5 bases and J by 5 bases, 4 bases remained unmatched. The CDR3 consists of 15 residues. CDR1 and CDR2 from the germline V gene are SEHNR and FQNEAQ (reference sequence). For the CDR3, the DNA is TGTGCCAGCAGCACATGGGACAGGGGGACCGGGGAGCTGTTTTTT. This gives the protein CASSTWDRGTGELFF.

The CDR3 DNA is TGTGCCAGCAGCCGGGTGGTGGGAACCTACGAGCAGTACTTC. Translated, it gives CASSRVVGTYEQYF. The chain links TRBV7-2 to TRBJ2-7; D is unclear. The CDR3 extends over 14 amino acids. CDR1 SGHTA and CDR2 FQGNSA come from the germline V gene. V lost 5 bases and J 2 bases, leaving 13 bases between the germline ends.

The chain has TRBV21-1 and TRBJ2-2; the D call in the table, TRBD1, was not verified against the DNA. TRBV21-1 is listed as a pseudogene. The CDR3 runs 16 residues. CDR3 sequence reads: CASSKDSGGGTGELFF. CDR3 bases: TGTGCCAGCAGCAAAGATTCAGGGGGAGGCACCGGGGAGCTGTTTTTT.

The rearrangement links TRBV9 to TRBJ2-3; no firm D call. CDR1 SGDLS and CDR2 YYNGEE come from the germline V gene. The CDR3 loop spans 15 amino acids. V gave up 0 bases and J gave up 2 bases, with 10 bases separating them. The CDR3 region has the DNA TGTGCCAGCAGCGTAGGGAATCCCCACACAGATACGCAGTATTTT. It codes for CASSVGNPHTDTQYF.

V usage is TRBV28 and J usage is TRBJ1-4; TRBD1 aligns across 9 bases. V gave up 7 bases and J gave up 6 bases; unmatched junction bases: 6. The length of the CDR3 is 14 residues. From germline, CDR1 is MDHEN and CDR2 SYDVKM. CDR3 sequence reads: CASNTQGADEKLFF. In DNA form, the CDR3 reads TGTGCCAGCAATACACAGGGGGCGGATGAAAAACTGTTTTTT.

The chain recombines TRBV29-1 with TRBJ2-7; TRBD1 agrees at 7 bases. This CDR3 has 12 residues. V trimming: 4 bases; J trimming: 0 bases; junction bases outside the gene matches: 0. Germline assignment: CDR1 SQVTM and CDR2 ANQGSEA. As DNA, the CDR3 is TGCAGCGTTGGACAGGGCTCCTACGAGCAGTACTTC. Amino acid sequence: CSVGQGSYEQYF.

This rearrangement joins TRBV28 to TRBJ2-2; 7 bases agree with TRBD2. Germline V gene lookup returns CDR1 MDHEN and CDR2 SYDVKM. The CDR3 consists of 16 residues. The ends lost 5 bases at V and 1 base at J; junction bases unmatched: 7. The CDR3 is CASSPSGRGNTGELFF. DNA for the CDR3: TGTGCCAGCAGTCCCTCGGGGAGGGGGAACACCGGGGAGCTGTTTTTT. Full variable domain (missing parts from reference TRBV28 and TRBJ2-2): DVKVTQSSRYLVKRTGEKVFLECVQDMDHENMFWYRQDPGLGLRLIYFSYDVKMKEKGDIPEGYSVSREKKERFSLILESASTNQTSMYLCASSPSGRGNTGELFFGEGSRLTVL.

The chain links TRBV27 to TRBJ2-3; possibly TRBD1 for D (6 bases). The CDR3 loop spans 17 amino acids. Germline CDR1 is MNHEY and CDR2 is SMNVEV (reference sequence). V lost 1 base and J 6 bases, leaving 20 bases between the germline ends. CDR3 coding DNA: TGTGCCAGCAGTTTATTCGGCACACAGGGAATTGGGGATACGCAGTATTTT. The encoded protein is CASSLFGTQGIGDTQYF.